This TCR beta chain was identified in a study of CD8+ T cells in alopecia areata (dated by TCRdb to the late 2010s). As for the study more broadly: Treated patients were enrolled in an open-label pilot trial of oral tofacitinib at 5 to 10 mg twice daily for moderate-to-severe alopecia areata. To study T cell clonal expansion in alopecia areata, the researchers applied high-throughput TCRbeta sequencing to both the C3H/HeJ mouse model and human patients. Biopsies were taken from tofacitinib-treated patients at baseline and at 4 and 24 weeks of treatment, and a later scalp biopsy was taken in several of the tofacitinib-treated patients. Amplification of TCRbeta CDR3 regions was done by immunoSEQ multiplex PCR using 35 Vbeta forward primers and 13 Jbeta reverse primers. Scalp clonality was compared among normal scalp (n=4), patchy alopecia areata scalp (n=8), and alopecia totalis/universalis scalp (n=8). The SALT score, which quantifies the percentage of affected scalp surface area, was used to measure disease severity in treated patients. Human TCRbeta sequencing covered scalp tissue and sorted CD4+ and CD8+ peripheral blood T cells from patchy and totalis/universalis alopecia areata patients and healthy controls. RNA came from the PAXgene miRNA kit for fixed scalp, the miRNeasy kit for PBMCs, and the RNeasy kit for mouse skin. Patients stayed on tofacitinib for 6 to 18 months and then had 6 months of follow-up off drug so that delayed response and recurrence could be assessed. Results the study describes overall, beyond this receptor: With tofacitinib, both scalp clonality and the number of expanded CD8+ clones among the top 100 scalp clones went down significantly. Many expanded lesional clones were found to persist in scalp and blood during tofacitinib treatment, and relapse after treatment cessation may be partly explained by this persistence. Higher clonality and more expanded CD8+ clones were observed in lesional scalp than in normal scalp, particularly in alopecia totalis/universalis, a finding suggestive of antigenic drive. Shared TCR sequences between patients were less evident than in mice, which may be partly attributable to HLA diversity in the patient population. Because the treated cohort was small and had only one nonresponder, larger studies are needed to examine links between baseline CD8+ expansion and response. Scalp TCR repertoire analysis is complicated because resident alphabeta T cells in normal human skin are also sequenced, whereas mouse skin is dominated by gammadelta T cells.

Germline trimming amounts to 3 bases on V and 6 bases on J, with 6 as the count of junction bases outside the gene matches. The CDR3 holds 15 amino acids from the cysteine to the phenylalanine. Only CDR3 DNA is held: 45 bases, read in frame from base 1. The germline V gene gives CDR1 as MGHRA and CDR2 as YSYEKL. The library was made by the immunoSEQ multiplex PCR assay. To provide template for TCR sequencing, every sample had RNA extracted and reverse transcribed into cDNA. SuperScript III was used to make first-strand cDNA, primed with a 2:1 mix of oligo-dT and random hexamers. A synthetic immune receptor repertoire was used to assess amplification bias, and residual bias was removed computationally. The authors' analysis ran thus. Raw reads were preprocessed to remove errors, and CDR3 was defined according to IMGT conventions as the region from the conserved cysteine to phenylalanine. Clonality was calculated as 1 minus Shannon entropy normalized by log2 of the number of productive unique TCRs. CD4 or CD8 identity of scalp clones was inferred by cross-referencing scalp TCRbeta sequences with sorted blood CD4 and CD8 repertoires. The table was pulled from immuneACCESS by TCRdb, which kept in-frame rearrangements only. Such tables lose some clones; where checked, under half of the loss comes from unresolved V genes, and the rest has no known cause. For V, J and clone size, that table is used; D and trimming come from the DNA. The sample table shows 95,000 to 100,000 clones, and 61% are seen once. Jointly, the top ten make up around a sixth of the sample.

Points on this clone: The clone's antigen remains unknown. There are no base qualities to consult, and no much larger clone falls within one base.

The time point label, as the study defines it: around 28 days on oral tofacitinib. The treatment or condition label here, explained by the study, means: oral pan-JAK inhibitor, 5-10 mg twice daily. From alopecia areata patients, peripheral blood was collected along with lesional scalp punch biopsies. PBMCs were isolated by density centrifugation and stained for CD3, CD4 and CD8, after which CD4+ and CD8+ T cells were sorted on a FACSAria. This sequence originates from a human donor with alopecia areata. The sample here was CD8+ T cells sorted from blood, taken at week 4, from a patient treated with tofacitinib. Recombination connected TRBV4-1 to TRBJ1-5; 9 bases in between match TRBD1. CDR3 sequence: CASSQDRGLTQPQHF. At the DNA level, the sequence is TGCGCCAGCAGCCAGGACAGGGGTTTGACTCAGCCCCAGCATTTT.